One sample yielded the 22 T cell receptor beta chains listed below, sequenced in a study of cytotoxic CD8 clonotypes in ibrutinib-treated CLL. Profiled with immunoSEQ multiplex PCR; TCRdb holds only in-frame clones, not every one. The profile covers over 250,000 clones, with approximately 76% appearing a single time and around 5.1% taken by the ten largest. The sequencing used PBMCs, collected at disease progression, from a patient treated with ibrutinib. The receptor source for this set is a human donor with chronic lymphocytic leukemia.

The V call is TRBV27, the J call TRBJ2-1; 8 positions match TRBD1. Germline CDR1 reads MNHEY; CDR2 reads SMNVEV (reference sequence). V shed 1 base, J shed 4 bases, and the junction held 3 bases outside the gene matches. The CDR3 is 15 residues long. The CDR3, as DNA: TGTGCCAGCAGTTTATTTGGGGACAGGTACAATGAGCAGTTCTTC. Translation gives CASSLFGDRYNEQFF.

V and J are TRBV5-1 and TRBJ2-7, with 10 bases matching TRBD1. The length of the CDR3 is 16 residues. The J segment lost 2 bases and the V segment lost 0 bases, leaving 5 bases of the junction unmatched. The germline CDR1 and CDR2 sequences are SGHRS and YFSETQ. CDR3 DNA sequence: TGCGCCAGCAGCTTGGTCTGGGGACAGGGGACCTACGAGCAGTACTTC. It is translated as CASSLVWGQGTYEQYF.

This sequence joins TRBV4-3 and TRBJ2-1; no definite D call. Between the trimmed V and J ends, which lost 0 bases and 7 bases, there was a span of 4 bases. Germline assignment: CDR1 LGHNA and CDR2 YSLEER. The CDR3 consists of 12 residues. Here the CDR3 DNA reads TGCGCCAGCAGCCAAGACTGGAATGAGCAGTTCTTC. This encodes CASSQDWNEQFF.

This clone was found once. The chain recombines TRBV19 with TRBJ2-3, with 11 bases identical to TRBD2. Germline values: CDR1 LNHDA, CDR2 SQIVND (reference sequence). V shed 5 bases and J 0 bases; nucleotides not matched to a gene: 7. This CDR3 region has 17 residues. The CDR3 protein is CASSWTSGRTSTDTQYF. CDR3 in DNA: TGTGCCAGTAGTTGGACTAGCGGGCGGACTAGCACAGATACGCAGTATTTT. Full variable domain (remainder filled in from reference TRBV19 and TRBJ2-3): DGGITQSPKYLFRKEGQNVTLSCEQNLNHDAMYWYRQDPGQGLRLIYYSQIVNDFQKGDIAEGYSVSREKKESFPLTVTSAQKNPTAFYLCASSWTSGRTSTDTQYFGPGTRLTVL.

The chain uses TRBV27 and TRBJ2-5; 10 bases line up with TRBD1. CDR1 and CDR2 (germline): MNHEY, SMNVEV (reference sequence). The CDR3 length is 16 residues. V was clipped by 5 bases and J by 2 bases; unmatched bases: 8. The CDR3 here is CASSPGDRGTQETQYF. CDR3 DNA sequence: TGTGCCAGCAGTCCGGGGGACAGGGGCACACAAGAGACCCAGTACTTC.

CDR3 nucleotide sequence: TGTGCCAGCAGTGATACAGGGTTGGCCGTCATGGAGCAGTTCTTC. This gives the protein CASSDTGLAVMEQFF. The chain couples TRBV2 to TRBJ2-1; D might be TRBD1 (6 bases). There are 15 residues in the CDR3. The ends were cut back, 3 bases at V and 10 bases at J, with 19 bases in the middle. Germline V gives CDR1 SNHLY, CDR2 FYNNEI.

This CDR3 reads CASSFKLVGARDNEQFF. The CDR3 nucleotides are TGTGCCAGCAGTTTTAAGCTTGTGGGAGCGAGGGACAATGAGCAGTTCTTC. V and J are TRBV28 and TRBJ2-1, with D possibly being TRBD2 (5 bases). Germline V gives CDR1 MDHEN, CDR2 SYDVKM. The germline V and J ends were trimmed by 3 bases and 5 bases, with 20 bases remaining between them. The CDR3 is made up of 17 amino acids.

Only one count was recorded for this clone. The chain combines TRBV10-3 with TRBJ2-3, with 7 nucleotides matching TRBD2. The CDR3 sequence is 15 residues long. The J segment lost 2 bases and the V segment lost 5 bases, leaving 7 bases of the junction unmatched. From germline, CDR1 is ENHRY and CDR2 SYGVKD. The DNA of the CDR3 is TGTGCCATCAGTCGGGGGGACTCCTTCACAGATACGCAGTATTTT. Translated: CAISRGDSFTDTQYF.

This CDR3 reads CASSVVGKVEAFF. The CDR3 nucleotides read TGTGCCAGCAGCGTAGTTGGAAAGGTTGAAGCTTTCTTT. The chain links TRBV9 to TRBJ1-1; D gene unclear. Trimming shortened V by 0 bases and J by 7 bases, and 10 bases separated the two germline ends. The CDR3 totals 13 residues. Germline V gene sequence: CDR1 SGDLS, CDR2 YYNGEE.

The chain couples TRBV10-1 to TRBJ2-7; D possibly corresponds to TRBD2 (6 bases). This CDR3 region has 16 residues. Per germline, CDR1 WNHNN and CDR2 SYGVQD (reference sequence). V was pared by 2 bases and J by 0 bases, with 14 bases between. The CDR3 region is CASSEPRGAGSYEQYF. CDR3 in DNA: TGCGCCAGCAGTGAGCCCCGGGGAGCGGGCTCCTACGAGCAGTACTTC.

The chain employs TRBV29-1 and TRBJ2-5, with D tentatively TRBD1 (6 bases). The V end was cut by 5 bases, the J end by 5 bases, with 12 bases between. Germline loops: CDR1 SQVTM, CDR2 ANQGSEA. This CDR3 spans 12 amino acids. CDR3 amino acids: CSVHRVRETQYF. The CDR3 coding sequence is TGCAGCGTTCACAGGGTCCGGGAGACCCAGTACTTC.

The DNA for the CDR3 is TGTGCCAGCGGCAGACAGGGCGAAGAGACCCAGTACTTC. Translating gives CASGRQGEETQYF. The gene calls are TRBV7-9 and TRBJ2-5; 7 bases line up with TRBD1. Germline CDR1 reads SEHNR; CDR2 reads FQNEAQ (reference sequence). CDR3 size: 13 residues. The ends lost 8 bases at V and 3 bases at J; junction bases unmatched: 6.

CDR3 in amino acids: CASSILISNQPQHF. DNA for the CDR3: TGTGCCAGTAGTATTCTGATTAGCAATCAGCCCCAGCATTTT. The chain carries TRBV19 and TRBJ1-5; D gene ambiguous. Trimming shortened V by 3 bases and J by 0 bases, and 6 bases separated the two germline ends. CDR3 length equals 14 residues. The germline CDR1 and CDR2 sequences are LNHDA and SQIVND (reference sequence).

The chain employs TRBV19 and TRBJ1-5, with a tentative D call TRBD1 (6 bases). The ends were cut back, 4 bases at V and 7 bases at J, with 17 bases in the middle. Germline lookup yields CDR1 LNHDA and CDR2 SQIVND (reference sequence). The CDR3 length is 15 residues. DNA of the CDR3: TGTGCCAGTAGTACCATGGGGGGCCCGAGGCAGCCCCAGCATTTT. As protein: CASSTMGGPRQPQHF.

The rearrangement uses TRBV5-1 and TRBJ1-2; a possible D gene is TRBD1 (6 bases). The germline V gene has CDR1 SGHRS and CDR2 YFSETQ. With 0 bases removed from V and 6 bases from J, the gap between germline ends came to 12 bases. The CDR3 covers 14 residues. This CDR3 is CASSLEGGYDGYTF. The CDR3 nucleotides are TGCGCCAGCAGCTTGGAGGGGGGCTATGATGGCTACACCTTC.

The chain is built from TRBV29-1 and TRBJ2-3; D not resolved. Germline CDR1 reads SQVTM; CDR2 reads ANQGSEA. V was cut by 0 bases and J by 0 bases, with 7 bases left in between. The CDR3 totals 14 residues. The CDR3 DNA reads as TGCAGCGTTGAAGATCCTTATAGCACAGATACGCAGTATTTT. Translation gives CSVEDPYSTDTQYF.

This chain connects TRBV6-4 to TRBJ1-4, with D hard to call. CDR1 and CDR2 (germline): MRHNA, SNTAGT. Trimming took off 6 bases at V and 5 bases at J, with 10 bases between the two ends. The CDR3 is 13 amino acids. CDR3 protein: CASSGQPNEKLFF. The CDR3 DNA reads TGTGCCAGCAGCGGCCAGCCAAATGAAAAACTGTTTTTT.

The CDR3 DNA reads as TGTGCCAGCTCACCCTGGGACAGGGCCACAGATACGCAGTATTTT. Translated, it gives CASSPWDRATDTQYF. The chain combines TRBV18 with TRBJ2-3; 9 bases map to TRBD1. This CDR3 contains 15 residues. Trimming at V came to 3 bases and at J to 2 bases, leaving 3 bases not matched to a gene. Germline V lookup: CDR1 KGHSH, CDR2 LQKENI.

This clone was counted a few times. The chain combines TRBV7-2 with TRBJ1-6, with D tentatively TRBD1 (5 bases). The length of the CDR3 is 15 residues. The V and J ends lost 5 bases and 7 bases respectively, with 15 bases between them. The germline gives CDR1 SGHTA, CDR2 FQGNSA. In DNA, the CDR3 is TGTGCCAGCAGCCAGGGAGGGGCAGGCAATTCACCCCTCCACTTT. It specifies CASSQGGAGNSPLHF.

Only a few counts were recorded for this clone. The CDR3 spells CASRRGRVSNQPQHF. CDR3 nucleotide sequence: TGTGCCAGTAGGAGGGGGCGAGTAAGCAATCAGCCCCAGCATTTT. The V gene is TRBV19, the J gene TRBJ1-5; TRBD1 matches at 7 bases. In germline, CDR1 is LNHDA, CDR2 SQIVND (reference sequence). This CDR3 is 15 amino acids long. The trim removed 6 bases at V and 1 base at J, leaving 6 bases unmatched.

The gene calls are TRBV18 and TRBJ2-3, with a tentative D call TRBD1 (5 bases). The CDR3 length is 14 residues. V was pared by 3 bases and J by 2 bases, with 9 bases between. The germline CDR1 and CDR2 sequences are KGHSH and LQKENI. Here the CDR3 DNA reads TGTGCCAGCTCACCCCGCAGGGCCACAGATACGCAGTATTTT. Translated, it gives CASSPRRATDTQYF.

The chain carries TRBV5-4 and TRBJ2-1, with 8 nucleotides matching TRBD1. The CDR3 covers 16 residues. CDR1 and CDR2 (germline): SGHNT, YYREEE (reference sequence). Trimming at V came to 2 bases and at J to 0 bases, leaving 4 bases not matched to a gene. CDR3: CASSFDRGGSYNEQFF. The CDR3 DNA is TGTGCCAGCAGCTTTGACAGGGGTGGCTCCTACAATGAGCAGTTCTTC.